A single sample gave rise to the 9 T cell receptor beta chains below, sequenced in a study of shared clonotypes between healthy human individuals. TCRdb keeps only in-frame clones here, not all; method: immunoSEQ multiplex PCR. This sample has over 2 million clones, with roughly 95% found just once. The sequenced sample was naive CD4+ T cells sorted from blood. Sample subset: CD45RA+ positively selected. These TCRs come from a man between 18 and 29 years old in good health.

This chain joins TRBV9 and TRBJ2-7; 10 bases agree with TRBD1. V lost 4 bases to trimming and J lost 4 bases; unmatched junction nucleotides: 8. The CDR3 contains 15 residues. The germline V gene encodes CDR1 SGDLS and CDR2 YYNGEE. The CDR3 nucleotides read TGTGCCAGCAGCTCCTCAGGGACAGGGGCGTACGAGCAGTACTTC. It encodes CASSSSGTGAYEQYF.

The rearrangement links TRBV6-4 to TRBJ1-2, with 9 bases that match TRBD1. Per germline, CDR1 MRHNA and CDR2 SNTAGT. V was pared by 0 bases and J by 6 bases, with 5 bases of the junction left unmatched. The CDR3 is 15 residues long. CDR3 nucleotide sequence: TGTGCCAGCAGTGACTCCCTTGGGACAGGGCATGGCTACACCTTC. Its protein product is CASSDSLGTGHGYTF.

This clone was detected only once. In the same sample, other DNA sequences code for this CDR3. The chain carries TRBV6-1 and TRBJ2-7; 7 bases are shared with TRBD2. Per germline, CDR1 MNHNS and CDR2 SASEGT. V was clipped by 8 bases and J by 2 bases; unmatched bases: 3. The CDR3 has 12 amino acids. This CDR3 is CASLAGAYEQYF. CDR3 coding DNA: TGTGCCAGCCTTGCGGGAGCCTACGAGCAGTACTTC.

J is TRBJ2-1 and V is TRBV5-1, with 10 bases fitting TRBD2. The germline V gene encodes CDR1 SGHRS and CDR2 YFSETQ. The CDR3 has 14 residues. The junction had 9 bases not matched to a gene; V was cut back by 7 bases and J by 8 bases. The CDR3 sequence is CASSTSGTSDEQFF. DNA of the CDR3: TGCGCCAGCTCAACTAGCGGGACCAGCGATGAGCAGTTCTTC.

CDR3 sequence reads: CASSPTGGSSNEKLFF. The CDR3 DNA reads as TGTGCCAGCTCACCGACAGGGGGGTCATCTAATGAAAAACTGTTTTTT. This chain connects TRBV18 to TRBJ1-4; 9 bases are a match to TRBD1. Per germline, CDR1 KGHSH and CDR2 LQKENI. CDR3 length equals 16 residues. The V segment lost 3 bases and the J segment 3 bases; nucleotides outside the gene matches: 5.

The V call is TRBV6-1, the J call TRBJ2-1; TRBD2 is a possible D gene (7 bases). Germline V gene lookup returns CDR1 MNHNS and CDR2 SASEGT. V lost 7 bases, J lost 10 bases, and 23 bases lay in between. The CDR3 has 15 residues. This CDR3 is CASTEGGPKRPEQFF. CDR3 coding DNA: TGTGCCAGCACGGAGGGGGGGCCCAAACGGCCCGAGCAGTTCTTC.

V gene TRBV11-2 combines with J gene TRBJ1-1; 8 bases match TRBD1. Germline CDR1 and CDR2: SGHAT and FQNNGV. Unmatched junction bases numbered 3, after V lost 5 bases and J lost 1 base. This CDR3 comprises 14 residues. CDR3 in amino acids: CASSADRANTEAFF. CDR3 sequence (DNA): TGTGCCAGCAGCGCGGACAGGGCGAACACTGAAGCTTTCTTT.

CDR3 coding DNA: TGTGCCAGCCAGGTTACAACTAATGAAAAACTGTTTTTT. Its translation: CASQVTTNEKLFF. V and J are TRBV28 and TRBJ1-4; D remains ambiguous. Germline values: CDR1 MDHEN, CDR2 SYDVKM. Trimming stripped 8 bases from V and 0 bases from J, with 7 bases between. This CDR3 contains 13 residues.

The rearrangement links TRBV28 to TRBJ2-4, with D possibly TRBD1 on 7 matching bases. V was shortened by 5 bases and J by 2 bases, with 10 bases between the two germline ends. The CDR3 sequence is 14 residues long. Germline V gene data show CDR1 as MDHEN and CDR2 as SYDVKM. CDR3 residues: CASSAGGSKNIQYF. DNA of the CDR3: TGTGCCAGCAGTGCAGGGGGGTCCAAAAACATTCAGTACTTC.